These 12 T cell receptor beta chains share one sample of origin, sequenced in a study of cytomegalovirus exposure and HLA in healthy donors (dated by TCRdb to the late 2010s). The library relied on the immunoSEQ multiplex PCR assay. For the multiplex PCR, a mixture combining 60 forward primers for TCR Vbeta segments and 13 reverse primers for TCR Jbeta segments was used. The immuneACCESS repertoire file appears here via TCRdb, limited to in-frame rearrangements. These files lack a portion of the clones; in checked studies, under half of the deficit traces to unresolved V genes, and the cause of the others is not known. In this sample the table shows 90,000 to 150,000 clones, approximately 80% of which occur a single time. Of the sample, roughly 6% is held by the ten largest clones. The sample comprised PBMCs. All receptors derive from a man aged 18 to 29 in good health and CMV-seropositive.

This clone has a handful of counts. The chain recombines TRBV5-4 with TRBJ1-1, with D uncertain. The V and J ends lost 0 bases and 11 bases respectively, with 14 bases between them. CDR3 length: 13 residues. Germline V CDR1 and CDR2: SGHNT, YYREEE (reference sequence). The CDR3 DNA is TGTGCCAGCAGCTTGGAATCCGCCAGCGCGGCTTTCTTT. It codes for CASSLESASAAFF.

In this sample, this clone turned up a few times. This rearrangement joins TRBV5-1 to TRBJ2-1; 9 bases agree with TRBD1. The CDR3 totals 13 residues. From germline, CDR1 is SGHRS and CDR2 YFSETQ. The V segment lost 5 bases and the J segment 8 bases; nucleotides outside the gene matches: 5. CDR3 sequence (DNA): TGCGCCAGCAGTCCGGACAGGGGCGATGAGCAGTTCTTC. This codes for CASSPDRGDEQFF.

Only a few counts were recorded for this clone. In DNA, the CDR3 is TGTGCCAGCAGCCCTAGTGCGGACATTCAGTACTTC. It translates to CASSPSADIQYF. This sequence joins TRBV11-2 and TRBJ2-4; D remains unclear. V was pared by 5 bases and J by 8 bases, with 10 bases between. The CDR3 is 12 amino acids. The germline CDR1 and CDR2 sequences are SGHAT and FQNNGV.

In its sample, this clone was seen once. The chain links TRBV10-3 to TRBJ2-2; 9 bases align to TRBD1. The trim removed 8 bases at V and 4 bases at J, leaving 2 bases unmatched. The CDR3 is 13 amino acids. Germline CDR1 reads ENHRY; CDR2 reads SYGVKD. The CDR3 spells CAIRDRATGELFF. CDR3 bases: TGTGCCATCCGGGACAGGGCCACCGGGGAGCTGTTTTTT.

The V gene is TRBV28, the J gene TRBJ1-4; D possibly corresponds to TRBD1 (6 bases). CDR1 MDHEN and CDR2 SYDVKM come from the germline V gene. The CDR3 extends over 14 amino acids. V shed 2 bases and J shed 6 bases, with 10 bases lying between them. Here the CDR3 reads CASSLGGGDEKLFF. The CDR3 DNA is TGTGCCAGCAGTTTAGGAGGGGGGGATGAAAAACTGTTTTTT.

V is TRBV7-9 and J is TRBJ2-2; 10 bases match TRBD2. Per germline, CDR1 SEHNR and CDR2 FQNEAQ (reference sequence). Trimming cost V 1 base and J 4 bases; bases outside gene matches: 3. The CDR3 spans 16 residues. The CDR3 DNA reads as TGTGCCAGCAGCTTAGAGGGACTAGCGATCACCGGGGAGCTGTTTTTT. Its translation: CASSLEGLAITGELFF.

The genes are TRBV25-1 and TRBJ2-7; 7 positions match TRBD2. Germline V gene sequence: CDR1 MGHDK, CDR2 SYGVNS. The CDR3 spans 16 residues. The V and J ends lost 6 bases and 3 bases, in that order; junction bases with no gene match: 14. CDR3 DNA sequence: TGTGCCAGCAGGGGGCTGGAGATAGCGGGCAACTACGAGCAGTACTTC. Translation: CASRGLEIAGNYEQYF.

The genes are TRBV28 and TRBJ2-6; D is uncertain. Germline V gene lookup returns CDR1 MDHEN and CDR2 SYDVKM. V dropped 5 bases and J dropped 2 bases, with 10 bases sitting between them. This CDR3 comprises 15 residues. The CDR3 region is CASSPGFAGANVLTF. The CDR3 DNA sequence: TGTGCCAGCAGTCCCGGGTTCGCTGGGGCCAACGTCCTGACTTTC.

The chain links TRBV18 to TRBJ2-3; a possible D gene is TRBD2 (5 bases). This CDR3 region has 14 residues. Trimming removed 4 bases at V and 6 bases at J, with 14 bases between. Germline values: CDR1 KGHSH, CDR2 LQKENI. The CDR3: CASSLRRGPDTQYF. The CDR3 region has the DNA TGTGCCAGCTCACTACGCCGGGGTCCCGATACGCAGTATTTT.

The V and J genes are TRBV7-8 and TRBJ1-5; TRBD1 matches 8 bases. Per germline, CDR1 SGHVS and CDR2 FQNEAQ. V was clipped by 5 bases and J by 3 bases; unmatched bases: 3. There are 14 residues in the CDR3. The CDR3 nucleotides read TGTGCCAGCAGCAAGGACAGGGACAATCAGCCCCAGCATTTT. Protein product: CASSKDRDNQPQHF.

In DNA form, the CDR3 reads TGTGCCAGCAGCGTAGCCGCCAGGGGTAAAACTGAAGCTTTCTTT. Translating gives CASSVAARGKTEAFF. This chain connects TRBV9 to TRBJ1-1; maybe TRBD1 (6 bases). The CDR3 length is 15 residues. With 0 bases removed from V and 5 bases from J, the gap between germline ends came to 14 bases. Per germline, CDR1 SGDLS and CDR2 YYNGEE.

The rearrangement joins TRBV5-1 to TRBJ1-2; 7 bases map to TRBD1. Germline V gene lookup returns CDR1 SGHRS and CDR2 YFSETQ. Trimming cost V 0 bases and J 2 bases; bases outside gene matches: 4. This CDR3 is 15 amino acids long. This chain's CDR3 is CASSLEQGPNYGYTF. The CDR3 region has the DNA TGCGCCAGCAGCTTGGAACAGGGGCCAAACTATGGCTACACCTTC.